Listed here are 29 T cell receptor beta chains from one sample, sequenced in a study of blood T cells in healthy people across ages. The second PCR ran roughly 6 to 12 cycles with a sample-barcoded 5' primer and J-beta primers. One entry per CDR3 protein, called by TCRdb with MiXCR from the 5' RACE reads. The sample lists about 1,800,000 distinct CDR3 sequences; about 30% were seen once. Source material: blood. The receptors were sampled from a woman aged 30 to 39 in good health.

This clonotype was found many times. The chain combines TRBV24-1 with TRBJ2-7; 9 positions agree with TRBD1. This CDR3 comprises 15 residues. Germline V gene sequence: CDR1 KGHDR, CDR2 SFDVKD. The V and J ends lost 4 bases and 3 bases, in that order; junction bases with no gene match: 6. The CDR3 DNA sequence: TGTGCCACCAGTGACCCGGGACAGGGTGTCTACGAGCAGTACTTC. Translating it yields CATSDPGQGVYEQYF.

The sample holds many counts of this clonotype. The V call is TRBV20-1, the J call TRBJ2-7; D is perhaps TRBD2 (5 bases). Germline CDR1 and CDR2: DFQATT and SNEGSKA (reference sequence). CDR3 length equals 15 residues. The V and J ends lost 0 bases and 0 bases respectively, with 12 bases between them. The CDR3 DNA follows: TGCAGTGCTAGAGATACGGCGGGCAGCTCCTACGAGCAGTACTTC. This sequence encodes CSARDTAGSSYEQYF.

Many counts were recorded for this clonotype. The V and J genes are TRBV19 and TRBJ2-1, with D tentatively TRBD1 (7 bases). This CDR3 region has 17 residues. CDR1 and CDR2 (germline): LNHDA, SQIVND (reference sequence). V was pared by 8 bases and J by 5 bases, with 25 bases between. CDR3 amino acids: CASYPRGLADRHNEQFF. In DNA, the CDR3 is TGTGCCAGTTACCCCAGGGGCTTAGCGGACAGGCACAATGAGCAGTTCTTC.

In this sample, this clonotype turned up a few times. The chain carries TRBV5-5 and TRBJ2-3, with D maybe TRBD2 (6 bases). Trimming cost V 1 base and J 5 bases, with 14 bases left between them. The CDR3 loop spans 15 amino acids. Germline V gives CDR1 SGHKS, CDR2 YYEKEE (reference sequence). As DNA, the CDR3 is TGTGCCAGCAGCTTGAATCCGGGAGCCAAAGATACGCAGTATTTT. The encoded protein is CASSLNPGAKDTQYF.

There are many counts of this clonotype. J is TRBJ2-5 and V is TRBV10-3; 10 bases match TRBD2. Judging by the DNA end, TRBJ2-7 fits better; the J call may be wrong. The CDR3 contains 13 residues. Germline-derived CDR1 and CDR2 are ENHRY and SYGVKD. CDR3: CAIKVAGGGEQYF. As DNA, the CDR3 is TGTGCCATCAAGGTAGCGGGAGGAGGCGAGCAGTACTTC.

The rearrangement joins TRBV27 to TRBJ1-5; 12 bases align to TRBD1. The J segment lost 6 bases and the V segment lost 0 bases, leaving 3 bases of the junction unmatched. CDR3 length: 16 amino acids. Germline V gene data show CDR1 as MNHEY and CDR2 as SMNVEV (reference sequence). This chain's CDR3 is CASSLSGTGGFQPQHF. The CDR3 nucleotides read TGTGCCAGCAGTTTATCCGGGACAGGGGGCTTTCAGCCCCAGCATTTT.

This clonotype has a handful of counts. The chain has TRBV20-1 and TRBJ2-4, with TRBD1 matching over 11 bases. Losses at the gene ends were 1 base for V and 0 bases for J; bases not matched to a gene: 8. The CDR3 sequence is 18 residues long. Germline V lookup: CDR1 DFQATT, CDR2 SNEGSKA (reference sequence). The CDR3: CSARVGTGGLLAKNIQYF. CDR3 in DNA: TGCAGTGCTAGAGTTGGGACAGGGGGACTTCTAGCCAAAAACATTCAGTACTTC.

This clonotype has a count of ten or more. The gene calls are TRBV7-9 and TRBJ2-7; D not resolved. CDR3 length: 14 residues. The germline V gene encodes CDR1 SEHNR and CDR2 FQNEAQ (reference sequence). V dropped 0 bases and J dropped 5 bases, with 11 bases sitting between them. The CDR3 bases are TGTGCCAGCAGCTTAGCGGCGGCACTCCACGAGCAGTACTTC. Residues: CASSLAAALHEQYF.

The CDR3 loop is CASSLVEELLQETQYF. CDR3 nucleotide sequence: TGTGCCAGCAGCTTAGTGGAGGAACTGCTCCAAGAGACCCAGTACTTC. The chain uses TRBV7-8 and TRBJ2-5, with D perhaps TRBD2 (5 bases). This CDR3 has 16 amino acids. Germline-derived CDR1 and CDR2 are SGHVS and FQNEAQ. Trimming pared 1 base from V and 1 base from J, leaving 13 bases between.

This clonotype was seen many times. V is TRBV29-1 and J is TRBJ2-6; D tentatively fits TRBD1 or TRBD2 (5 bases each). V dropped 7 bases and J dropped 2 bases, with 18 bases sitting between them. This CDR3 has 16 residues. Germline lookup yields CDR1 SQVTM and CDR2 ANQGSEA. The CDR3 nucleotides are TGCAGCGCCGGGACCGATGCCCTTACTGGGGCCAACGTCCTGACTTTC. Its protein product is CSAGTDALTGANVLTF.

This clonotype was picked up many times. This chain connects TRBV20-1 to TRBJ2-1; 15 nucleotides match TRBD2. V dropped 8 bases and J dropped 4; count of bases not matched to a gene: 3. The germline gives CDR1 DFQATT, CDR2 SNEGSKA (reference sequence). The CDR3 sequence is 14 residues long. CDR3 amino acids: CSSGLAGGYNEQFF. CDR3 DNA sequence: TGCAGTTCCGGACTAGCGGGAGGGTACAATGAGCAGTTCTTC.

This clonotype turned up a few times. This CDR3 is CASKFDSGANVLTF. CDR3 in DNA: TGCGCCAGCAAATTCGACTCTGGGGCCAACGTCCTGACTTTC. The rearrangement uses TRBV5-1 and TRBJ2-6; the D is unclear. V shed 6 bases and J shed 0 bases, with 7 bases lying between them. The CDR3 has 14 residues. Germline CDR1 reads SGHRS; CDR2 reads YFSETQ.

This clonotype was recorded once. The CDR3 end shows no conserved phenylalanine or tryptophan, and so a read error is likely. V is TRBV7-2 and J is TRBJ1-2; D not resolved. The CDR3 has 15 residues. V lost 1 base and J lost 0, with 9 bases in between. CDR1 SGHTA and CDR2 FQGNSA come from the germline V gene. The CDR3 DNA sequence: TGTGCCAGCAGCTTAGTAACGGAAGCTAACTATGGCTACACCTTA. Residues: CASSLVTEANYGYTL.

The gene calls are TRBV30 and TRBJ1-1; D is unclear. The CDR3 is 15 residues long. V gave up 3 bases and J gave up 0 bases, with 14 bases separating them. Germline CDR1 reads GTSNPN; CDR2 reads SVGIG (reference sequence). In DNA, the CDR3 is TGTGCCTGGAGCGGCCCCGGGGTCTTGAACACTGAAGCTTTCTTT. Its protein product is CAWSGPGVLNTEAFF.

This clonotype was observed a handful of times. The CDR3: CASRGGGAFYNEQFF. CDR3 coding DNA: TGTGCCAGCAGAGGCGGGGGGGCGTTCTACAATGAGCAGTTCTTC. J is TRBJ2-1 and V is TRBV2, with 9 bases identical to TRBD2. This CDR3 has 15 residues. V lost 6 bases, J lost 3 bases, and 6 bases stayed unmatched. Germline CDR1 SNHLY, CDR2 FYNNEI.

This clonotype was observed a handful of times. The chain combines TRBV4-1 with TRBJ1-5, with TRBD1 matching 8 bases. CDR1 MGHRA and CDR2 YSYEKL come from the germline V gene. The CDR3 is 15 residues long. The ends lost 3 bases at V and 4 bases at J; junction bases unmatched: 5. CDR3 DNA sequence: TGCGCCAGCAGCCACGGGACAGGAGAGAATCAGCCCCAGCATTTT. Protein sequence: CASSHGTGENQPQHF.

This clonotype was found once. The chain combines TRBV29-1 with TRBJ2-4, with D perhaps assigned TRBD1 or TRBD2 (6 bases each). The J call may be faulty, since TRBJ2-7 better matches the DNA end. Germline values: CDR1 SQVTM, CDR2 ANQGSEA. The CDR3 runs 15 residues. The CDR3 is CSAQGGTSSSYEQYF. CDR3 coding DNA: TGCAGCGCCCAAGGGGGGACATCGAGCTCCTACGAGCAGTACTTC.

In its sample, this clonotype was seen a few times. This chain connects TRBV6-6 to TRBJ1-5; D gene ambiguous. Germline V gene sequence: CDR1 MNHNY, CDR2 SVGAGI (reference sequence). This CDR3 region has 15 residues. The V end lost 3 bases, the J end lost 0 bases, and 9 bases lay between the germline ends. The CDR3 sequence is CASSYGQYSNQPQHF. The CDR3 nucleotides are TGTGCCAGCAGTTATGGGCAGTATAGCAATCAGCCCCAGCATTTT.

This clonotype came up many times. In DNA, the CDR3 is TGTGCCAGCAGCCAAGGGACCCCCTACGAGCAGTACTTC. Amino acid sequence: CASSQGTPYEQYF. The chain joins TRBV3-1 to TRBJ2-7; D remains ambiguous. The germline CDR1 and CDR2 sequences are LGHDT and YNNKEL (reference sequence). The CDR3 extends over 13 amino acids. Trimming shortened V by 1 base and J by 2 bases, and 6 bases separated the two germline ends.

The table lists this clonotype with a few counts. The J gene is TRBJ2-4, the V gene TRBV7-9, with D perhaps TRBD2 (6 bases). CDR1 and CDR2 (germline): SEHNR, FQNEAQ (reference sequence). The CDR3 has 17 residues. Trimming pared 3 bases from V and 13 bases from J, leaving 28 bases between. As DNA, the CDR3 is TGTGCCAGCAGCTTTCGGATTGGGTCTAGCGTTTACAATGAGCAGTACTTC. Protein sequence: CASSFRIGSSVYNEQYF.

The chain joins TRBV10-3 to TRBJ1-2; 7 bases line up with TRBD1. CDR3 size: 16 residues. The ends lost 0 bases at V and 0 bases at J; junction bases unmatched: 4. Germline V gene data show CDR1 as ENHRY and CDR2 as SYGVKD. The DNA of the CDR3 is TGTGCCATCAGTGAGTCGGGACAGAGGACTAACTATGGCTACACCTTC. It is translated as CAISESGQRTNYGYTF.

A few counts support this clonotype. The chain carries TRBV5-1 and TRBJ1-1; D remains ambiguous. V shed 3 bases and J shed 3 bases, with 12 bases lying between them. Germline V gene sequence: CDR1 SGHRS, CDR2 YFSETQ. This CDR3 has 14 amino acids. The CDR3 coding sequence is TGCGCCAGCAGCTGGACCAGTTCGTACACTGAAGCTTTCTTT. Protein: CASSWTSSYTEAFF.

This clonotype was found a few times. CDR3 in amino acids: CASSFTPGSEGTEAFF. The CDR3 nucleotides read TGTGCCAGCAGTTTTACACCAGGGAGCGAGGGCACTGAAGCTTTCTTT. The chain has TRBV12-3 or TRBV12-4 and TRBJ1-1, with a weak D call TRBD1 (5 bases). CDR3 length equals 16 residues. Between the trimmed V and J ends, which lost 3 bases and 4 bases, there was a span of 18 bases.

This clonotype has just a few counts. The V and J genes are TRBV12-3 or TRBV12-4 and TRBJ1-1; perhaps TRBD1 as D (6 bases). This CDR3 has 11 residues. V gave up 5 bases and J gave up 7 bases, with 8 bases separating them. CDR3 bases: TGTGCCAGCAGTCAGACAGGTGAAGCTTTCTTT. It is translated as CASSQTGEAFF.

The CDR3 region is CASSLSPLAGGRETQYF. In DNA form, the CDR3 reads TGCGCCAGCAGCTTGTCCCCACTAGCGGGGGGGCGAGAGACCCAGTACTTC. The chain links TRBV5-1 to TRBJ2-5; TRBD2 aligns across 13 bases. CDR3 size: 17 residues. J was trimmed by 4 bases and V by 1 base; bases with no gene match: 7. Germline lookup yields CDR1 SGHRS and CDR2 YFSETQ.

This clonotype has just a few counts. This rearrangement joins TRBV10-3 to TRBJ2-5, with D possibly matching TRBD2 (7 bases). CDR1 is ENHRY, CDR2 SYGVKD, per germline. V was clipped by 10 bases and J by 5 bases, with 17 bases between them. The CDR3 spans 13 residues. Here the CDR3 reads CATAGAPWETQYF. The DNA for the CDR3 is TGTGCCACCGCGGGGGCACCGTGGGAGACCCAGTACTTC.

The V gene is TRBV20-1, the J gene TRBJ2-1, with TRBD2 identical over 14 bases. Germline CDR1 DFQATT, CDR2 SNEGSKA (reference sequence). This CDR3 is 17 amino acids long. The ends lost 5 bases at V and 2 bases at J; junction bases unmatched: 8. CDR3 nucleotide sequence: TGCAGTGCTCCGGGGACTAGCGGGAGCGATACCTACAATGAGCAGTTCTTC. It is translated as CSAPGTSGSDTYNEQFF.

This clonotype has just a few counts. An end of the junction does not agree with germline; a read error may underlie this. The chain recombines TRBV7-2 with TRBJ2-1, with D perhaps TRBD2 (6 bases). CDR1 is SGHTA, CDR2 FQGNSA, per germline. The CDR3 extends over 14 amino acids. The CDR3 DNA follows: TGTGCCAACAGCCCCGGGAGTTCCTACAATGAGCAGTTCTTC. Protein: CANSPGSSYNEQFF.

The DNA for the CDR3 is TGTGCCAGCAGTGAGACAGAGAATCAGCCCCAGCATTTT. This gives the protein CASSETENQPQHF. The chain uses TRBV6-5 and TRBJ1-5; D might be TRBD1 (5 bases). Germline V gives CDR1 MNHEY, CDR2 SVGAGI. The V and J ends lost 5 bases and 4 bases respectively, with 9 bases between them. The CDR3 length is 13 residues.